Listed here are 21 T cell receptor beta chains from one sample, sequenced in a study of blood T cell repertoires in COVID-19. This table comes from immunoSEQ multiplex PCR, and its TCRdb copy is limited to in-frame clones, with some not included. The table includes 100,000 to 120,000 clones, roughly four fifths detected once. Specimen: peripheral blood. All receptors derive from a woman aged 55-69 years with acute or convalescent COVID-19.

The chain is built from TRBV18 and TRBJ1-5, with D possibly being TRBD1 (5 bases). V was pared by 6 bases and J by 6 bases, with 21 bases between. The CDR3 runs to 16 residues. Germline V gene lookup returns CDR1 KGHSH and CDR2 LQKENI. CDR3 nucleotide sequence: TGTGCCAGCTCCTCCGGGGGAGGAGCGGTCGGTCAGCCCCAGCATTTT. Amino acids: CASSSGGGAVGQPQHF.

The rearrangement joins TRBV19 to TRBJ1-5, with a weak D call TRBD1 (5 bases). The CDR3 totals 17 residues. Trimming took off 5 bases at V and 0 bases at J, with 17 bases between the two ends. From germline, CDR1 is LNHDA and CDR2 SQIVND (reference sequence). In DNA form, the CDR3 reads TGTGCCAGTAGTGCATTACAGGTCTTGTATAGCAATCAGCCCCAGCATTTT. Protein sequence: CASSALQVLYSNQPQHF.

The CDR3 sequence is CASSVAATPEAFF. For the CDR3, the DNA is TGTGCCAGCAGCGTAGCTGCTACTCCTGAAGCTTTCTTT. The chain has TRBV9 and TRBJ1-1; no clear D. V lost 0 bases and J lost 6, with 9 bases in between. This CDR3 is built from 13 residues. Germline loops: CDR1 SGDLS, CDR2 YYNGEE.

The chain has TRBV28 and TRBJ1-2; D is unclear. In germline, CDR1 is MDHEN, CDR2 SYDVKM. V lost 5 bases and J 3 bases, leaving 10 bases between the germline ends. The CDR3 has 13 amino acids. The CDR3 protein is CASSNDIYYGYTF. Written as DNA, the CDR3 is TGTGCCAGCAGTAACGACATCTACTATGGCTACACCTTC.

This clone was observed once. This chain joins TRBV20-1 and TRBJ2-1; TRBD2 matches 7 bases. After removal of 3 bases from V and 10 bases from J, the junction contained 12 bases not matched to a gene. CDR1 is DFQATT and CDR2 is SNEGSKA in the germline V gene (reference sequence). There are 14 residues in the CDR3. CDR3 sequence reads: CSASPGGVGLEQFF. The CDR3 DNA reads TGCAGTGCTAGTCCGGGGGGTGTTGGGTTGGAGCAGTTCTTC.

At least ten counts were recorded for this clone. The chain combines TRBV7-3 with TRBJ1-3, with 10 bases matching TRBD1. Unmatched junction bases numbered 5, after V lost 5 bases and J lost 4 bases. There are 15 residues in the CDR3. Germline V gene sequence: CDR1 SGHTA, CDR2 FQGTGA. The CDR3 DNA reads as TGTGCCAGCAGCGCGGGACAGGGGAGGGGAAACACCATATATTTT. Translating gives CASSAGQGRGNTIYF.

The rearrangement uses TRBV6-5 and TRBJ2-2; a weak D match, TRBD1 (6 bases). The CDR3 runs 14 residues. Germline values: CDR1 MNHEY, CDR2 SVGAGI. Deletions cut 4 bases from V and 1 base from J, with 7 bases between. The CDR3 spells CASSWTENTGELFF. DNA of the CDR3: TGTGCCAGCAGTTGGACAGAGAACACCGGGGAGCTGTTTTTT.

Only a few counts were recorded for this clone. Other DNA sequences in this sample translate to the same CDR3. The V gene is TRBV6-2 or TRBV6-3, the J gene TRBJ2-6, with D tentatively TRBD1 (6 bases). The germline gives CDR1 MNHEY, CDR2 SVGEGT. CDR3 length: 15 amino acids. The ends were cut back, 6 bases at V and 1 base at J, with 10 bases in the middle. CDR3: CASSLTGSGANVLTF. The CDR3 nucleotides are TGTGCCAGCAGCCTCACAGGGTCTGGGGCCAACGTCCTGACTTTC.

The chain joins TRBV18 to TRBJ1-5, with TRBD1 matching 10 bases. Germline V gene lookup returns CDR1 KGHSH and CDR2 LQKENI. The CDR3 runs 14 residues. V lost 3 bases, J lost 6 bases, and 2 bases stayed unmatched. CDR3 amino acids: CASSPTGGTQPQHF. In DNA form, the CDR3 reads TGTGCCAGCTCACCGACAGGGGGCACTCAGCCCCAGCATTTT.

V is TRBV28 and J is TRBJ1-1, with TRBD1 matching 7 bases. Germline V CDR1 and CDR2: MDHEN, SYDVKM. The V segment lost 7 bases and the J segment 12 bases; nucleotides outside the gene matches: 8. The CDR3 contains 11 residues. The CDR3 loop is CASNYRQGTFF. CDR3 DNA: TGTGCCAGCAACTATAGACAGGGAACTTTCTTT.

The rearrangement uses TRBV5-1 and TRBJ1-1; no reliable D call. Germline V gene data show CDR1 as SGHRS and CDR2 as YFSETQ. The CDR3 has 16 amino acids. Deletions cut 0 bases from V and 0 bases from J, with 12 bases between. The CDR3 nucleotides read TGCGCCAGCAGCTTGGCAACAACCTCCATGAACACTGAAGCTTTCTTT. Its translation: CASSLATTSMNTEAFF.

The chain recombines TRBV9 with TRBJ2-1; a weak D match, TRBD1 (5 bases). The V gene's germline CDR1 is SGDLS and CDR2 YYNGEE. Trimming shortened V by 0 bases and J by 9 bases, and 10 bases separated the two germline ends. The CDR3 extends over 13 amino acids. The CDR3 sequence: CASSVDVQGEQFF. As DNA, the CDR3 is TGTGCCAGCAGCGTAGACGTCCAGGGTGAGCAGTTCTTC.

The rearrangement links TRBV7-2 to TRBJ1-1; 7 bases map to TRBD1. This CDR3 region has 15 residues. CDR1 and CDR2 (germline): SGHTA, FQGNSA. The J segment lost 0 bases and the V segment lost 5 bases, leaving 6 bases of the junction unmatched. The CDR3 loop is CASSPRQGLNTEAFF. CDR3 nucleotide sequence: TGTGCCAGCAGCCCGAGACAGGGCTTGAACACTGAAGCTTTCTTT.

The chain joins TRBV12-2 to TRBJ2-5; the listed D gene, TRBD2, was not tested against the DNA. TRBV12-2 is a pseudogene. This CDR3 comprises 16 residues. This CDR3 is CASRLWRGVSQETQYF. In nucleotides, the CDR3 is TGTGCAAGTCGCTTATGGCGGGGGGTTTCTCAAGAGACCCAGTACTTC.

V gene TRBV4-3 combines with J gene TRBJ1-5; 10 bases are shared with TRBD1. CDR1 and CDR2 from the germline V gene are LGHNA and YSLEER. The trim removed 3 bases at V and 5 bases at J, leaving 13 bases unmatched. The CDR3 has 18 residues. CDR3: CASSHLDRPGQGYQPQHF. The CDR3 region has the DNA TGCGCCAGCAGCCATCTTGACCGACCGGGACAGGGGTATCAGCCCCAGCATTTT.

In this sample, this clone turned up many times. The V gene is TRBV12-5, the J gene TRBJ2-5; possibly TRBD2 for D (5 bases). V was shortened by 5 bases and J by 5 bases, with 12 bases between the two germline ends. The germline V gene encodes CDR1 LGHNT and CDR2 FRNRAP. This CDR3 has 13 residues. The CDR3 region has the DNA TGTGCTAGTGGTGCCCGGGGTGGGGAGACCCAGTACTTC. Translated: CASGARGGETQYF. Looking up the rest from reference TRBV12-5 and TRBJ2-5 gives the full variable domain: DARVTQTPRHKVTEMGQEVTMRCQPILGHNTVFWYRQTMMQGLELLAYFRNRAPLDDSGMPKDRFSAEMPDATLATLKIQPSEPRDSAVYFCASGARGGETQYFGPGTRLLVL.

This chain joins TRBV9 and TRBJ1-2, with a tentative D call TRBD1 (5 bases). The V gene's germline CDR1 is SGDLS and CDR2 YYNGEE. There are 15 residues in the CDR3. Trimming took off 0 bases at V and 0 bases at J, with 9 bases between the two ends. The CDR3 DNA reads as TGTGCCAGCAGCGTAGGGGGCCAGGCTAACTATGGCTACACCTTC. Translation: CASSVGGQANYGYTF.

The rearrangement links TRBV27 to TRBJ2-3; 8 bases line up with TRBD2. After removal of 6 bases from V and 6 bases from J, the junction contained 11 bases not matched to a gene. This CDR3 spans 15 amino acids. Per the germline V gene, CDR1 is MNHEY and CDR2 is SMNVEV (reference sequence). The CDR3 DNA is TGTGCCAGCAGAATCGGGGGGGGGTGGATGGATACGCAGTATTTT. It codes for CASRIGGGWMDTQYF.

The chain employs TRBV7-3 and TRBJ2-5; 7 bases match TRBD1. Looked up from germline, CDR1 is SGHTA and CDR2 is FQGTGA. CDR3 size: 12 residues. Unmatched junction bases numbered 3, after V lost 5 bases and J lost 6 bases. In nucleotides, the CDR3 is TGTGCCAGCAGCACAGGGGACAAGACCCAGTACTTC. This codes for CASSTGDKTQYF.

The chain employs TRBV19 and TRBJ1-6; TRBD1 matches 11 bases. CDR1 LNHDA and CDR2 SQIVND come from the germline V gene (reference sequence). Trimming at V came to 1 base and at J to 2 bases, leaving 7 bases not matched to a gene. This CDR3 spans 19 amino acids. The CDR3 sequence: CASSIGTGGFRAYNSPLHF. CDR3 bases: TGTGCCAGTAGTATAGGGACAGGGGGCTTTCGGGCCTATAATTCACCCCTCCACTTT.

Here the CDR3 reads CASSSRLAGVGGELFF. The CDR3 nucleotides read TGTGCCAGCAGCTCGAGACTAGCGGGGGTGGGCGGGGAGCTGTTTTTT. The rearrangement uses TRBV7-2 and TRBJ2-2; 12 nucleotides align to TRBD2. The CDR3 extends over 16 amino acids. In germline, CDR1 is SGHTA, CDR2 FQGNSA. The V gene end was trimmed by 4 bases and the J gene end by 7 bases; junction bases not matched to a gene: 7.